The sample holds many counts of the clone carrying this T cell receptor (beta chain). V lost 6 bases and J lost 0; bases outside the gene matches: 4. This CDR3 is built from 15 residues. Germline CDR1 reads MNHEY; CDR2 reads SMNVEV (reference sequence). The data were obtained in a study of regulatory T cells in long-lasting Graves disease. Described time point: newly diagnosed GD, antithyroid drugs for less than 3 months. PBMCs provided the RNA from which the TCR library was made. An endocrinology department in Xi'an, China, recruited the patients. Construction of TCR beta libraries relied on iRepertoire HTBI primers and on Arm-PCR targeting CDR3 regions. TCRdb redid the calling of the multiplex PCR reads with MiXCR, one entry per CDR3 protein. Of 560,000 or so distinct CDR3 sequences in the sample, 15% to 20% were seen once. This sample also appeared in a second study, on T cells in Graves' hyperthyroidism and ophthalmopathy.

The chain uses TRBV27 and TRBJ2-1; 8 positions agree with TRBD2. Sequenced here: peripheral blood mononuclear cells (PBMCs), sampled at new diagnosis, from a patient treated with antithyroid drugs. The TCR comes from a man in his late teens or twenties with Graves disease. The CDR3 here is CASRTSASSYNEQFF. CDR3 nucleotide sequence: TGTGCCAGCAGGACTAGCGCTAGCTCCTACAATGAGCAGTTCTTC.